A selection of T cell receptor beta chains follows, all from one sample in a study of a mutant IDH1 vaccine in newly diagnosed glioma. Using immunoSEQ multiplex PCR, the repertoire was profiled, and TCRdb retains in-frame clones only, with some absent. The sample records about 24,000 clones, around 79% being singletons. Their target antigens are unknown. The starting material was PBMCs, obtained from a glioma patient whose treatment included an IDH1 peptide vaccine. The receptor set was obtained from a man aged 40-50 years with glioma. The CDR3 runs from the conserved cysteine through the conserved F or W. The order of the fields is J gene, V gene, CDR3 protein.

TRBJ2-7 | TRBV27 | CASSLRGLDYEQYF
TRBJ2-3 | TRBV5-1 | CASRGQGTDTQYF
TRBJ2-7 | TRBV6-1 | CASSEALRGYEQYF
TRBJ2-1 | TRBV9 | CASSPTGTLSYNEQFF
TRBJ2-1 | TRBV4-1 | CASSHPGAGGYEQFF
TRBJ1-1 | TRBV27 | CASSPGAYTEAFF
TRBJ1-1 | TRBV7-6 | CASSPGEGRITEAFF
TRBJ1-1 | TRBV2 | CASSLRRRNTEAFF
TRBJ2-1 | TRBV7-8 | CASSTGPISYNEQFF
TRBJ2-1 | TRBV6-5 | CASSYVVGSSYNEQFF
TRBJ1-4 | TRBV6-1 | CASSTGGINEKLFF
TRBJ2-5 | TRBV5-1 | CASSLYAGWETQYF
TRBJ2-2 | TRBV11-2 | CASREVRGSTGELFF
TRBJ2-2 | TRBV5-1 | CASSLESRTTGELFF
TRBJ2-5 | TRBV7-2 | CASSPRGSVGWGTTQYF
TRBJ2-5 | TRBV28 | CASSDRRVETQYF
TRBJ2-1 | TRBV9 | CASSVRWEGQNEQFF
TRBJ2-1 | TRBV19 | CASSIFLVIGFTSSYNEQFF
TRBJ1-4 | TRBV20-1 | CSAPRGGKLFF
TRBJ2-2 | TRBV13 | CASSSLGQGRTGELFF
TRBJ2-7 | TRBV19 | CASSLTGGRYEQYF
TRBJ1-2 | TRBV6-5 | CASREGGLLGYTF
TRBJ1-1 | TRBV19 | CASSMYGEAFF
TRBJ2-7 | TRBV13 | CASNTDRGSGEQYF
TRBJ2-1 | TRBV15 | CATSRGRGGVLGSYNEQFF
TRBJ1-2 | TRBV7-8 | CASSLTTGLAYGYTF
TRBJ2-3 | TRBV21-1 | CASSGRQLAGPGDTQYF
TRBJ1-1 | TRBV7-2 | CASRTGRNTEAFF
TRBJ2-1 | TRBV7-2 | CASSLNYEQFF
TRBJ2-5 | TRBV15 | CATSGGRNQETQYF
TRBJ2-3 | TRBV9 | CASSVSWSTDTQYF
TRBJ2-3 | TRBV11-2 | CASSLAFGREAPRKYF
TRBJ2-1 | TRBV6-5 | CASSGSGGSPNEQFF
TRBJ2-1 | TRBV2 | CASSARDRYNEQFF
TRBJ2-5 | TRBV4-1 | CASSQDNRGLGETQYF
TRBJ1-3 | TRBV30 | CAWSAGTGNTIYF
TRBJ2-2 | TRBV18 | CASSPLVPGELFF
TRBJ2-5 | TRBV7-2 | CASSQETQYF
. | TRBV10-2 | CASSESVGYYEQYF
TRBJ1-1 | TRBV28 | CASSTLGTENTEAFF
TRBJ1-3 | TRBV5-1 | CASSSYRGGVTGNTIYF
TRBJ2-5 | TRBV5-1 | CASSDEGWETQYF
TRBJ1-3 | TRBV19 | CASSIEKGNTIYF
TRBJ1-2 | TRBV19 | CASRRQGGGYGYTF
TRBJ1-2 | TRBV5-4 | CASRSWRAQNGYTF
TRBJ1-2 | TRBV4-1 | CASSQDLGTGGLSYTF
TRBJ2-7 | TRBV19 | CASSARGSSSYEQYF
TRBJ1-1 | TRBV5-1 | CASSPGAWGTEAFF
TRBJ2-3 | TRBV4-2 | CASTLGAGVGDTQYF
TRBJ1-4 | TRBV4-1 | CASSLRPGQLNEKLFF
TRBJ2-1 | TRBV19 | CASSMGGSSYNEQFF
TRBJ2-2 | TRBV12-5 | CASGPSPGGELFF
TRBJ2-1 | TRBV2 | CASSEGSGGVPEQFF